The clone carrying this T cell receptor beta chain was observed a single time. This specimen belongs to a study of blood T cells in healthy people across ages. V lost 4 bases and J lost 4, with 11 bases in between. CDR1 and CDR2 (germline): LNHDA, SQIVND (reference sequence). The CDR3 is 14 amino acids. Then a second PCR, running about 6 to 11 cycles, was carried out with a sample-barcoded 5' primer and a J-beta primer mix. TCRdb itself ran the 5' RACE reads through MiXCR, one entry per CDR3 protein. The repertoire holds more than 800,000 distinct CDR3 sequences, with roughly 26% as singletons. Sequenced input: blood. J is TRBJ2-1 and V is TRBV19, with D tentatively TRBD1 (5 bases). The TCR sequence derives from a woman of 80 years or more in good health. For the CDR3, the DNA is TGTGCCAGTAGTAGAGTTCGACAGTACAATGAGCAGTTCTTC. Translated: CASSRVRQYNEQFF.